This T cell receptor (beta chain) was sequenced in a study of shared clonotypes between healthy human individuals. Study-wide context: The study used three CD4 naive, three CD4 memory, two CD8 naive and one CD8 memory plate per donor. General study results and limits: Non-shared clonotypes had lower generation probabilities than those shared by all four donors. Clonotypes that were shared across a handful of donors made up 4% to 6% of naive CD4 clonotypes.

Remarks on this clone: Its antigen is undetermined.

The repertoire was sequenced with immunoSEQ multiplex PCR; TCRdb's copy has only in-frame clones and lacks some. The data contain 800,000 to 1,200,000 clones, around 82% of them singletons. Trimming cost V 9 bases and J 4 bases, with 16 bases left between them. This CDR3 comprises 13 residues. CDR1 is MDHEN, CDR2 SYDVKM, per germline. The sample was memory CD4+ T cells from PBMCs. Subset defined: CD45RA-negative fraction. The source is a young man in good health. Some clones in this sample may be carry-over from other donors' samples. The chain uses TRBV28 and TRBJ2-7, with D possibly matching TRBD1 (6 bases). The CDR3 DNA follows: TGTGCCAGTCACCCGGGACACACTTACGAGCAGTACTTC. It specifies CASHPGHTYEQYF.